A selection of T cell receptor beta chains follows, all from one sample in a study of blood T cell repertoires in COVID-19. Assay used: immunoSEQ multiplex PCR; TCRdb lists only in-frame clones, some missing. The data contain around 280,000 clones, approximately 90% of them singletons. Sequenced input: PBMCs or T cells enriched from blood (not recorded which). Source of these receptors: a woman aged 40-49 years who had recovered from COVID-19. The CDR3 runs from the conserved cysteine through the conserved F or W. A D gene is named only where the DNA matches it firmly. Clone sizes are given selectively: once, few, many, or a class where the clone is expanded.

clone size | J gene | V gene | D gene | CDR3 protein | CDR3 DNA
. | TRBJ2-7 | TRBV3-1/TRBV3-2 | . | CASSQSKRIRAGWRGQYF | TGTGCCAGCAGCCAATCAAAGAGGATCCGGGCGGGATGGAGAGGGCAGTACTTC
. | TRBJ2-3 | TRBV2 | TRBD1 | CASTLTGGTDTQYF | TGTGCCAGCACCCTTACAGGGGGCACAGATACGCAGTATTTT
. | TRBJ2-5 | TRBV11-2 | . | CASSDSNQETQYF | TGTGCCAGCAGTGACAGCAACCAAGAGACCCAGTACTTC
. | TRBJ1-2 | TRBV7-9 | TRBD1 | CASSSGTGLYGYTF | TGTGCCAGCAGCTCCGGGACAGGACTCTATGGCTACACCTTC
. | TRBJ1-2 | TRBV20-1 | . | CSARQADGYTF | TGCAGTGCTAGACAGGCAGATGGCTACACCTTC
few | TRBJ2-1 | TRBV28 | TRBD2 | CASGLSPRTSGGWSYNEQFF | TGTGCCAGCGGACTATCCCCGAGGACTAGCGGGGGTTGGTCCTACAATGAGCAGTTCTTC
. | TRBJ1-4 | TRBV28 | TRBD1 | CASSGRRGSNEKLFF | TGTGCCAGCAGTGGACGCAGGGGGTCTAATGAAAAACTGTTTTTT
. | TRBJ1-3 | TRBV30 | . | CACSTGRSGNTIYF | TGTGCCTGTTCAACAGGCCGGTCGGGAAACACCATATATTTT
. | TRBJ2-1 | TRBV7-3 | . | CASSPTTRSYNEQFF | TGTGCCAGCAGCCCTACTACGCGCTCCTACAATGAGCAGTTCTTC
. | TRBJ2-3 | TRBV7-6 | TRBD2 | CASSLASGTDTQYF | TGTGCCAGCAGCTTGGCTAGCGGGACAGATACGCAGTATTTT
once | TRBJ2-4 | TRBV2 | . | CASSEARLAKNIQYF | TGTGCCAGCAGTGAAGCGCGACTAGCCAAAAACATTCAGTACTTC
. | TRBJ1-1 | TRBV7-3 | . | CASSLQGPGSGNTEAFF | TGTGCCAGCAGCCTCCAGGGCCCCGGGAGCGGGAACACTGAAGCTTTCTTT
. | TRBJ1-5 | TRBV28 | . | CASTQEAGGNQPQHF | TGTGCCAGCACTCAAGAGGCAGGGGGCAATCAGCCCCAGCATTTT
. | TRBJ2-7 | TRBV28 | . | CASLSAPGADEQYF | TGTGCCAGTCTGAGTGCCCCGGGAGCCGACGAGCAGTACTTC
. | TRBJ2-7 | TRBV10-3 | TRBD1 | CAISGTGAEQYF | TGTGCCATCAGCGGAACAGGGGCCGAGCAGTACTTC
. | TRBJ1-2 | TRBV24-1 | . | CATSDPSQDGYTF | TGTGCCACCAGCGATCCCTCCCAGGATGGCTACACCTTC
. | TRBJ1-6 | TRBV9 | TRBD1 | CASSATPSGGGNSPLHF | TGTGCCAGCAGCGCCACGCCTTCAGGGGGCGGTAATTCACCCCTCCACTTT